This passage covers 22 T cell receptor beta chains from one sample sequenced in a study of blood T cells in healthy people across ages. Sample-barcoded 5' priming and a J-beta primer mix drove a second PCR of about 7 to 12 cycles. A single record per CDR3 protein comes from TCRdb applying MiXCR to the 5' RACE reads. The table lists about a million distinct CDR3 sequences, 40% to 60% of them singletons. The sample comprised blood. These TCRs come from a man younger than 45 in good health.

As to this clonotype: A much larger clonotype is one base distant, so this may be a read error. V and J are TRBV6-1 and TRBJ2-1, with D tentatively TRBD1 (6 bases). The closer fit of TRBJ2-7 to the DNA end suggests the J call may be wrong. The CDR3 loop spans 12 amino acids. The germline V gene encodes CDR1 MNHNS and CDR2 SASEGT. CDR3 nucleotide sequence: TGTGCCAGCACCGGACAGTTCAATGAGCAGTACTTC. It is translated as CASTGQFNEQYF.

With respect to this clonotype: Mismatch with germline at one junction end may stem from a read error. This chain connects TRBV12-3 or TRBV12-4 to TRBJ2-3, with 8 positions matching TRBD2. This CDR3 contains 15 residues. CDR3 protein: CASTYGGALTDMQYF. CDR3 DNA sequence: TGTGCCAGCACCTACGGGGGGGCCCTAACAGATATGCAGTATTTT.

Only a few counts were recorded for this clonotype. The chain joins TRBV5-1 to TRBJ2-1; the D gene is possibly TRBD2 (5 bases). The CDR3 consists of 14 residues. Per germline, CDR1 SGHRS and CDR2 YFSETQ. Between the trimmed V and J ends, which lost 0 bases and 8 bases, there was a span of 12 bases. CDR3 bases: TGCGCCAGCAGCTTGGCCGCTAGCTGGGATGAGCAGTTCTTC. This gives the protein CASSLAASWDEQFF.

The rearrangement links TRBV6-1 to TRBJ1-5; D may be TRBD1 (5 bases). The CDR3 has 16 residues. Germline-derived CDR1 and CDR2 are MNHNS and SASEGT. With 6 bases removed from V and 3 bases from J, the gap between germline ends came to 18 bases. CDR3 loop: CASSPNLAGTNQPQHF. For the CDR3, the DNA is TGTGCCAGCAGCCCGAACCTAGCAGGGACCAATCAGCCCCAGCATTTT.

This CDR3 is CSAAGTGGDEKLFF. In DNA, the CDR3 is TGCAGCGCCGCAGGGACAGGGGGCGACGAAAAACTGTTTTTT. The V and J genes are TRBV29-1 and TRBJ1-4; 12 bases are shared with TRBD1. After removal of 7 bases from V and 8 bases from J, the junction contained 8 bases not matched to a gene. The CDR3 is 14 amino acids. The germline gives CDR1 SQVTM, CDR2 ANQGSEA.

The gene calls are TRBV12-3 or TRBV12-4 and TRBJ1-4; possibly TRBD1 for D (5 bases). V lost 5 bases and J lost 4, with 8 bases in between. The CDR3 loop spans 13 amino acids. The CDR3 sequence: CASSRQNNEKLFF. The DNA of the CDR3 is TGTGCCAGCAGTCGACAGAATAATGAAAAACTGTTTTTT.

The chain employs TRBV5-1 and TRBJ2-3; D might be TRBD1 (5 bases). Germline V gene lookup returns CDR1 SGHRS and CDR2 YFSETQ. This CDR3 spans 16 amino acids. The V end lost 0 bases, the J end lost 0 bases, and 11 bases lay between the germline ends. The CDR3, as DNA: TGCGCCAGCAGCTTGGGAGTTCAGGGCAGCACAGATACGCAGTATTTT. Translated: CASSLGVQGSTDTQYF.

The V gene is TRBV6-5, the J gene TRBJ1-1, with 7 bases identical to TRBD1. The CDR3 totals 12 residues. The V segment lost 2 bases and the J segment 6 bases; nucleotides outside the gene matches: 0. The germline CDR1 and CDR2 sequences are MNHEY and SVGAGI. CDR3 coding DNA: TGTGCCAGCAGTTACGGGACAGCTGAAGCTTTCTTT. Protein product: CASSYGTAEAFF.

This rearrangement joins TRBV5-4 to TRBJ2-1; D ambiguous. Germline V gives CDR1 SGHNT, CDR2 YYREEE (reference sequence). This CDR3 has 15 amino acids. Trimming removed 4 bases at V and 1 base at J, with 12 bases between. The CDR3, as DNA: TGTGCCAGCAGCGTTGATCATGTTTCCTACAATGAGCAGTTCTTC. It codes for CASSVDHVSYNEQFF.

This chain joins TRBV7-9 and TRBJ2-4; TRBD1 matches at 9 bases. Near its end, the DNA agrees better with TRBJ2-7, so the J call may be wrong. The CDR3 covers 14 residues. Germline lookup yields CDR1 SEHNR and CDR2 FQNEAQ (reference sequence). CDR3 residues: CASGLQGAPYEQYF. The CDR3 coding sequence is TGTGCCAGCGGGTTACAGGGGGCCCCCTACGAGCAGTACTTC.

The chain combines TRBV29-1 with TRBJ2-5; D is perhaps TRBD1 (7 bases). V lost 3 bases and J lost 4, with 12 bases in between. Germline loops: CDR1 SQVTM, CDR2 ANQGSEA. The CDR3 sequence is 13 residues long. CDR3 DNA sequence: TGCAGCGTTGATCGTCAGGGGGGAGAGACCCAGTACTTC. It yields the protein CSVDRQGGETQYF.

This clonotype was detected many times. CDR3 residues: CASSFGASGAWIYNEQFF. CDR3 coding DNA: TGCGCCAGCAGCTTCGGGGCTAGCGGGGCCTGGATCTACAATGAGCAGTTCTTC. The chain couples TRBV5-1 to TRBJ2-1; TRBD2 matches 9 bases. Per germline, CDR1 SGHRS and CDR2 YFSETQ. This CDR3 is built from 18 residues. J was trimmed by 3 bases and V by 2 bases; bases with no gene match: 12.

J is TRBJ2-2 and V is TRBV6-4; 7 bases agree with TRBD2. This CDR3 has 17 residues. From germline, CDR1 is MRHNA and CDR2 SNTAGT. Trimming removed 7 bases from V and 2 bases from J; junction bases left unmatched: 13. CDR3 amino acids: CASTNGEGSPNTGELFF. CDR3 nucleotides: TGTGCCAGCACCAACGGGGAGGGCTCCCCAAACACCGGGGAGCTGTTTTTT.

The chain joins TRBV3-1 to TRBJ1-2, with D perhaps TRBD1 (5 bases). Germline CDR1 LGHDT, CDR2 YNNKEL (reference sequence). Trimming stripped 3 bases from V and 5 bases from J, with 13 bases between. The CDR3 has 14 residues. The DNA of the CDR3 is TGTGCCAGCAGCCACTACACAGAGGGGTATGGCTACACCTTC. The encoded protein is CASSHYTEGYGYTF. Based on the CDR3 plus reference TRBV3-1 and TRBJ1-2, the full variable domain is DTAVSQTPKYLVTQMGNDKSIKCEQNLGHDTMYWYKQDSKKFLKIMFSYNNKELIINETVPNRFSPKSPDKAHLNLHINSLELGDSAVYFCASSHYTEGYGYTFGSGTRLTVV.

The chain links TRBV2 to TRBJ2-7; 8 bases map to TRBD1. CDR1 is SNHLY and CDR2 is FYNNEI in the germline V gene. The CDR3 extends over 14 amino acids. V was clipped by 4 bases and J by 2 bases; unmatched bases: 4. The CDR3 region is CASSAQGVAYEQYF. CDR3 sequence (DNA): TGTGCCAGCAGTGCACAGGGGGTCGCCTACGAGCAGTACTTC.

V gene TRBV27 combines with J gene TRBJ2-5, with 9 bases matching TRBD1. CDR3 length equals 16 residues. Germline V lookup: CDR1 MNHEY, CDR2 SMNVEV (reference sequence). V lost 0 bases to trimming and J lost 11 bases; unmatched junction nucleotides: 13. CDR3 DNA sequence: TGTGCCAGCAGTTTATCCTGGACAGGGGCCTACAATGAGCAGTACTTC. This sequence encodes CASSLSWTGAYNEQYF.

V gene TRBV6-2 or TRBV6-3 combines with J gene TRBJ2-4, with D possibly being TRBD1 (6 bases). The J call may be faulty, since TRBJ2-7 better matches the DNA end. The germline V gene has CDR1 MNHEY and CDR2 SVGEGT. The CDR3 is 12 amino acids. In DNA, the CDR3 is TGTGCCAGCAGCAGACAGGATTACGAGCAGTACTTC. Encoded protein: CASSRQDYEQYF.

V is TRBV6-6 and J is TRBJ2-5; D uncertain. Germline V CDR1 and CDR2: MNHNY, SVGAGI (reference sequence). Trimming took off 6 bases at V and 2 bases at J, with 13 bases between the two ends. The CDR3 runs 14 residues. As DNA, the CDR3 is TGTGCCAGCAGCAAACCGGGTTTTCAAGAGACCCAGTACTTC. Its protein is CASSKPGFQETQYF.

The rearrangement links TRBV7-2 to TRBJ1-4; 9 bases are shared with TRBD1. The germline V gene encodes CDR1 SGHTA and CDR2 FQGNSA. This CDR3 is 14 amino acids long. The V gene end was trimmed by 4 bases and the J gene end by 6 bases; junction bases not matched to a gene: 3. The CDR3 nucleotides read TGTGCCAGCAGCTCCCGGACAGGGGATGAAAAACTGTTTTTT. Translated: CASSSRTGDEKLFF.

The chain couples TRBV24-1 to TRBJ2-2; D is uncertain. The CDR3 runs to 16 residues. CDR1 and CDR2 (germline): KGHDR, SFDVKD. V was clipped by 3 bases and J by 4 bases, with 14 bases between them. The CDR3 DNA is TGTGCCACCAGTGATACATCGACAATCCTCACCGGGGAGCTGTTTTTT. This encodes CATSDTSTILTGELFF.

This clonotype was observed a few times. The chain links TRBV29-1 to TRBJ1-2; 7 bases fit TRBD1. J gave up 1 base and V 3 bases, and 8 bases lay outside the gene matches. This CDR3 region has 15 residues. Germline assignment: CDR1 SQVTM and CDR2 ANQGSEA. CDR3 residues: CSVEFPGQYNYGYTF. The CDR3 DNA follows: TGCAGCGTTGAGTTCCCGGGACAGTATAACTATGGCTACACCTTC.

This clonotype appeared a few times. V is TRBV11-3 and J is TRBJ2-1, with D perhaps TRBD2 (5 bases). The CDR3 runs 13 residues. Germline lookup yields CDR1 SGHNT and CDR2 YENEEA. The V gene lost 4 bases and the J gene lost 3 bases, with 7 bases spanning the gap. DNA of the CDR3: TGTGCCAGCAGCTCCGGGAACTACAATGAGCAGTTCTTC. This codes for CASSSGNYNEQFF.